The rows below give T cell receptor beta chains drawn from one sample of a study of breast tumors, draining lymph nodes, adjacent tissues. In TCRdb, the multiplex PCR reads were re-called with MiXCR into one record per CDR3 protein. This table has 150,000 to 250,000 distinct CDR3 sequences, approximately 33% appearing once. Sequenced material: axillary lymph node tissue. The receptors originated from a female donor with breast cancer. Some clones in this sample may be carry-over from other donors' samples. Both conserved end residues are trimmed from each CDR3. Not every row has a clone size; where given, it reads once, few, many or a size class.

many TRBJ2-7 TRBV20-1 SARRAPEQY
- TRBJ1-6 TRBV25-1 ASFGTPSSYNSPLH
few TRBJ2-7 TRBV6-1 ASSDPGGSSYEQY
many TRBJ2-3 TRBV9 ASSVGLAGGSGDTQY
many TRBJ2-5 TRBV7-9 ASSSSRSGRTQETQY
many TRBJ1-2 TRBV7-2 ASSLQLNYGYT
- TRBJ1-4 TRBV2 APGGGEKLF
many TRBJ2-7 TRBV6-1 ASSQEIAGGWYEQY
- TRBJ2-6 TRBV5-6 ASSLRGANVLT
once TRBJ2-6 TRBV28 ASSLRQGRNEA
- TRBJ2-5 TRBV6-1 ASSQAPGTSKETQY
many TRBJ2-1 TRBV20-1 SAISRTGLHNEQF
- TRBJ2-2 TRBV7-9 ASSLRTGFYTGELF
- TRBJ2-5 TRBV19 ASRGTQY
many TRBJ1-5 TRBV2 ASSGQGRNQPQH
many TRBJ1-2 TRBV5-8 ASTKNGRGYGYT
many TRBJ1-4 TRBV19 ASSNRGSHEKLF
- TRBJ2-7 TRBV7-3 ASSRFGDRDRCEQY
- TRBJ2-1 TRBV7-9 ASSPRTSGSPTEQF
many TRBJ2-2 TRBV9 ASSVSEGSTGELF
many TRBJ2-2 TRBV6-6 ASSYSKDSMNTGELF
- TRBJ1-1 TRBV5-1 ASSLAPESTEAF
many TRBJ1-4 TRBV5-8 ASSSRQGTLLGSEKLF
- TRBJ1-5 TRBV7-8 ASSSRDRAGNSPQH
once TRBJ2-2 TRBV18 VSSPMLTGSGELF
many TRBJ1-4 TRBV7-9 ASSPYREADEKLF
- TRBJ2-5 TRBV20-1 SANPRIGTGGETQY
- TRBJ1-5 TRBV6-1 ASSEMKGRSNQPQH
- TRBJ1-4 TRBV7-2 ASSIGTGLNNEKLF
many TRBJ2-2 TRBV15 ATSSSLAGGMLTGELF
many TRBJ1-4 TRBV6-2/TRBV6-3 ASSPQGNSEKLF
many TRBJ1-2 TRBV7-9 ASSPHAGVSYT
- TRBJ2-3 TRBV30 AYLRAGGTDTQY
- TRBJ1-4 TRBV29-1 SVDSGYGTVDEKLF
many TRBJ1-6 TRBV5-1 ASSSAYGGTGPLH
many TRBJ1-4 TRBV6-6 ASSTTGAVGEKLF
- TRBJ1-4 TRBV20-1 SAHDSNEILL
few TRBJ2-3 TRBV9 ASSAPRGRGGTDTQY
- TRBJ2-7 TRBV4-1 ASSLRTGGKYEQY
many TRBJ2-5 TRBV18 ASSPQGASGQETQY
many TRBJ1-2 TRBV24-1 ATSDTQGYGYT
many TRBJ2-5 TRBV20-1 SANQMDRGQETQY
many TRBJ2-3 TRBV3-1 ASSQGLAGGRGTDTQY
- TRBJ1-6 TRBV19 ASSRGGPRHSPLH
many TRBJ1-5 TRBV9 ASSPSSDGSNQPQH
many TRBJ2-5 TRBV11-3 ASSRGYQETQY
many TRBJ1-2 TRBV30 AWSVRGSWPYYT
- TRBJ1-1 TRBV11-2 ASSLNLLSNTEAF
many TRBJ2-3 TRBV20-1 SEVSREGEVDTQY
many TRBJ2-1 TRBV5-1 ASSFDGTSRYEQF
many TRBJ2-7 TRBV12-3/TRBV12-4 ASSPRYNGEQY
many TRBJ2-1 TRBV5-8 ASTLYNRDEQF
- TRBJ1-2 TRBV7-2 ASSRAIGTGDAYP